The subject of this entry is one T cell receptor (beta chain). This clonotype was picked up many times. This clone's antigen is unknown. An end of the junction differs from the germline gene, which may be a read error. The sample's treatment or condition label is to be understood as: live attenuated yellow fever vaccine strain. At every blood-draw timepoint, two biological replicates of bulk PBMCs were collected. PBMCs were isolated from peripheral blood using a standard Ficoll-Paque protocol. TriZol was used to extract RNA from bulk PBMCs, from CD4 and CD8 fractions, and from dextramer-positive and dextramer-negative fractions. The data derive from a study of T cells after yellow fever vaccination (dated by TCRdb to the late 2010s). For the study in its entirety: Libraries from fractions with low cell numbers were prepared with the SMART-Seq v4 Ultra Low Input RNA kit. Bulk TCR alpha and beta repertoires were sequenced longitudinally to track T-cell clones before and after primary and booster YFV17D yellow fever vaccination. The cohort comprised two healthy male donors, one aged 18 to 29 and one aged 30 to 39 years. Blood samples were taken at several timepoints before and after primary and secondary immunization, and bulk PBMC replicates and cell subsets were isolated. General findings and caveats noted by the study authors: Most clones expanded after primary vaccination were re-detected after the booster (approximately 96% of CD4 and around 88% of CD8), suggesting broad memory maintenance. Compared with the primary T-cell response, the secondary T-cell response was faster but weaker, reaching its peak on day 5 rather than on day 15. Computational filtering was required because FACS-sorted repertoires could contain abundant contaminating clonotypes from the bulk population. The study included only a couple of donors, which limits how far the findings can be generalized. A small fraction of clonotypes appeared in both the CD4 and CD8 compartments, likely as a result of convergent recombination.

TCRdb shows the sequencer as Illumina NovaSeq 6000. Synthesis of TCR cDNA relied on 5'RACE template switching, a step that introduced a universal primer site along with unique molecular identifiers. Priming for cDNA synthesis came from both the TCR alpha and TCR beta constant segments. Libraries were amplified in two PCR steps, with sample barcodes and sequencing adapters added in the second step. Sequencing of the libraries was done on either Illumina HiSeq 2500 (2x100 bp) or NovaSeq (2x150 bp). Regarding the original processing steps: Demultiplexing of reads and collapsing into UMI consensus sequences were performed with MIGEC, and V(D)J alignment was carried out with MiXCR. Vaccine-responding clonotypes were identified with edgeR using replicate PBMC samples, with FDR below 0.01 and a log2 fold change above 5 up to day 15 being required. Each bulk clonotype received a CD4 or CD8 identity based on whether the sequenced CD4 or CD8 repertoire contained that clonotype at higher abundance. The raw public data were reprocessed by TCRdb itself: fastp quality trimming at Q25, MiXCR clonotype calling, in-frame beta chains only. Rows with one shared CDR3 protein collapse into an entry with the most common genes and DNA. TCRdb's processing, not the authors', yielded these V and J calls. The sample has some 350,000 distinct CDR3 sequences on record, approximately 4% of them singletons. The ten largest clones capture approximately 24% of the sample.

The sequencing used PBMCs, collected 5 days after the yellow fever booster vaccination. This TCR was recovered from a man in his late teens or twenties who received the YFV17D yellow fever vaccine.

The CDR3 sequence is CASSLGNTIYF. The DNA is as follows: TGCGCCAGCAGCTTGGGAAACACCATATATTTT. This chain joins TRBV12-3 or TRBV12-4 to TRBJ1-3, with no D gene named confidently. Reading from cysteine to phenylalanine, the CDR3 counts 11 amino acids. The retained sequence is limited to the CDR3, 33 bases, with the frame set at the first base.